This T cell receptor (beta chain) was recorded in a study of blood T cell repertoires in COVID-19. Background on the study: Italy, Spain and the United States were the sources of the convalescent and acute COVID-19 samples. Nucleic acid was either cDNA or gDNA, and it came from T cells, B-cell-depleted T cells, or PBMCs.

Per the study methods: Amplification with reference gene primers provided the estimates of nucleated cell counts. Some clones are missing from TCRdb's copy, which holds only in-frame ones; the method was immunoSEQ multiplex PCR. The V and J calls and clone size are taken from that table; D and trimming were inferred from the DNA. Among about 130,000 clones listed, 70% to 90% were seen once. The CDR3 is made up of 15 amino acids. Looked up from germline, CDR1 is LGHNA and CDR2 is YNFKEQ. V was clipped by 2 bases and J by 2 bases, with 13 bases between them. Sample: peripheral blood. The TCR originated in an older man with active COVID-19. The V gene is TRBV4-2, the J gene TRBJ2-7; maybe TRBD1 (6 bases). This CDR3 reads CASSQLPTGPYEQYF. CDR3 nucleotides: TGTGCCAGCAGCCAACTTCCGACAGGTCCCTACGAGCAGTACTTC.